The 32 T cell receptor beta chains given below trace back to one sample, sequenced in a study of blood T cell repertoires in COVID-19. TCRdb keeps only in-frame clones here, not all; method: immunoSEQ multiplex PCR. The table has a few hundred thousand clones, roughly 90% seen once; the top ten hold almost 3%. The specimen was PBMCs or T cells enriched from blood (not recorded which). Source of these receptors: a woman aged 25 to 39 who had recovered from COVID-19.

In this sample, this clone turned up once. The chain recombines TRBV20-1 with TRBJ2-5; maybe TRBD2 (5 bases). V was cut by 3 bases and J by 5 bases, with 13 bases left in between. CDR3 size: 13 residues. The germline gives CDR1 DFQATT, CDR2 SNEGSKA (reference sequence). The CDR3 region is CSASWLATETQYF. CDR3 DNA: TGCAGTGCTAGTTGGCTAGCCACGGAGACCCAGTACTTC.

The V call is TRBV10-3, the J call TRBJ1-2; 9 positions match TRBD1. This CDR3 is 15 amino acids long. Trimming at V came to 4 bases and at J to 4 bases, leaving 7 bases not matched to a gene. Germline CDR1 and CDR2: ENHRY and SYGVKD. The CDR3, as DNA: TGTGCCATCAGTGCTGGTGGGGGACAGGGCTATGGCTACACCTTC. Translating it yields CAISAGGGQGYGYTF.

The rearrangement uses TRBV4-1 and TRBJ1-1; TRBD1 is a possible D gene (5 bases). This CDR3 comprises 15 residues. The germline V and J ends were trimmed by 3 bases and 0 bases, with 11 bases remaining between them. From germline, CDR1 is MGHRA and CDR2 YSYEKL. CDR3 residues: CASSQTVTLNTEAFF. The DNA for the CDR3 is TGCGCCAGCAGCCAGACAGTCACCTTGAACACTGAAGCTTTCTTT.

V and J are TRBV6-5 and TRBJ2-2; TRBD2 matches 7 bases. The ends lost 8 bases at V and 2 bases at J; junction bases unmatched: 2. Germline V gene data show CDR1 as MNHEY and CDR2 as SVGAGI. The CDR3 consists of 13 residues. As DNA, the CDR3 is TGTGCCAGCCGGGACTACAACACCGGGGAGCTGTTTTTT. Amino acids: CASRDYNTGELFF.

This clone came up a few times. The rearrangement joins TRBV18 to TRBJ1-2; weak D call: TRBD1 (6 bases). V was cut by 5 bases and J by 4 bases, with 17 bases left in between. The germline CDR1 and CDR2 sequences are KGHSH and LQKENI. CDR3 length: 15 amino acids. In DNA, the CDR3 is TGTGCCAGCTCAGAACGACAGGACGGTTCCTATGGCTACACCTTC. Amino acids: CASSERQDGSYGYTF.

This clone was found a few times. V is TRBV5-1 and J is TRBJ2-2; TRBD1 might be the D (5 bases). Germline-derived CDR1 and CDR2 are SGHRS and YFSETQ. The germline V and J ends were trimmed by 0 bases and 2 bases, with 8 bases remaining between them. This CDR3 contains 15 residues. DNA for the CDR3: TGCGCCAGCAGCTTGGAGGGGCTAAACACCGGGGAGCTGTTTTTT. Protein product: CASSLEGLNTGELFF.

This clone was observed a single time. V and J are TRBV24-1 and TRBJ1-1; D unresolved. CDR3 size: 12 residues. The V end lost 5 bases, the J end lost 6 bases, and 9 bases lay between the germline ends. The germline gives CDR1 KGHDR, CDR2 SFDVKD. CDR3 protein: CATSAGRAEAFF. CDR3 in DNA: TGTGCCACCAGTGCCGGGAGGGCTGAAGCTTTCTTT.

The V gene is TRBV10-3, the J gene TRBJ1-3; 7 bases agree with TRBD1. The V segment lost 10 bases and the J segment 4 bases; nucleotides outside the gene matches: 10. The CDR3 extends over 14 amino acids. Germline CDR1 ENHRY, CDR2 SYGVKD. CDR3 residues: CATTSSDRGNTIYF. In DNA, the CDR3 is TGTGCCACAACTTCCTCGGACAGGGGAAACACCATATATTTT.

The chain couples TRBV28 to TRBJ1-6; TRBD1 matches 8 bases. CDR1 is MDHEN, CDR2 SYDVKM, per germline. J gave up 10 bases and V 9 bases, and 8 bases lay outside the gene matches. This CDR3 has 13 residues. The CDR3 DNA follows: TGTGCCAGTCGGACAGGGCGAGGATCACCCCTCCACTTT. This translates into CASRTGRGSPLHF.

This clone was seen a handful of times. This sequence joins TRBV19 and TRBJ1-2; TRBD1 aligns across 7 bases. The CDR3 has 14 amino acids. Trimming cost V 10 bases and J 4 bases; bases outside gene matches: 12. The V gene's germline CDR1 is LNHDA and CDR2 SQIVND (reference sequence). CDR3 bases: TGTGCCACGCGTCGAGGACAGGACGTCTATGGCTACACCTTC. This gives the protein CATRRGQDVYGYTF.

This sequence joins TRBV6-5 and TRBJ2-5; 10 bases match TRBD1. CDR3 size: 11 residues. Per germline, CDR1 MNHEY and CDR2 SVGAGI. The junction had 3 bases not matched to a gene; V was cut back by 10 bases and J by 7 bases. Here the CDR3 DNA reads TGTGCCACCGGACAGGGGGGGACCCAGTACTTC. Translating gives CATGQGGTQYF.

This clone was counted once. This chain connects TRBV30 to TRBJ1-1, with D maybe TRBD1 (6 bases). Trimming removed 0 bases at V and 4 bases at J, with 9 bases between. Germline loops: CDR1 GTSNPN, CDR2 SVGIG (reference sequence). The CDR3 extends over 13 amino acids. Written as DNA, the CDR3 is TGTGCCTGGAGTGTACAGGGCCGCACTGAAGCTTTCTTT. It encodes CAWSVQGRTEAFF.

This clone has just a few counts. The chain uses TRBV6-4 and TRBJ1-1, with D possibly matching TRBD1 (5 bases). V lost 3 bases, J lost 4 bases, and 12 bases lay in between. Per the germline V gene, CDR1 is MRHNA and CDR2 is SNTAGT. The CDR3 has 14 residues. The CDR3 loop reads CASSESGEVTEAFF. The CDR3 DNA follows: TGTGCCAGCAGTGAATCGGGGGAGGTCACTGAAGCTTTCTTT.

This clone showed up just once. The CDR3 reads CASSDRLEKLFF. CDR3 DNA sequence: TGTGCCAGCAGTGACAGGCTTGAAAAACTGTTTTTT. The chain links TRBV2 to TRBJ1-4; D ambiguous. Germline-derived CDR1 and CDR2 are SNHLY and FYNNEI. With 3 bases removed from V and 7 bases from J, the gap between germline ends came to 6 bases. The CDR3 covers 12 residues.

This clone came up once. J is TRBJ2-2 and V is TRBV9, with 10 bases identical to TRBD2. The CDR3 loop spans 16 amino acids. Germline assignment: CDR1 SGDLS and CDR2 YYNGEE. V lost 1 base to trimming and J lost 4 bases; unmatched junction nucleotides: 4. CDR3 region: CASSVRTSGFTGELFF. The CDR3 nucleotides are TGTGCCAGCAGCGTACGGACTAGCGGCTTCACCGGGGAGCTGTTTTTT.

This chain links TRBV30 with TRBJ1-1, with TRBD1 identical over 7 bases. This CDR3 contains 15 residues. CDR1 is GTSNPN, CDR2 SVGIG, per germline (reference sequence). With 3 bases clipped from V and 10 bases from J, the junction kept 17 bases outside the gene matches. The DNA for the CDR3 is TGTGCCTGGAGCCCTAGGACAGGAGCCGATTTGGGAGCTTTCTTT. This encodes CAWSPRTGADLGAFF.

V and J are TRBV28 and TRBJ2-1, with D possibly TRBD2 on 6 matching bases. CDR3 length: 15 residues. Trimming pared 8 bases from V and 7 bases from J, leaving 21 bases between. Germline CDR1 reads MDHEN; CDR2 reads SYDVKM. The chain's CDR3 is CASVPAGTVGNEQFF. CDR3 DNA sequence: TGTGCCAGCGTCCCTGCGGGGACGGTGGGGAATGAGCAGTTCTTC.

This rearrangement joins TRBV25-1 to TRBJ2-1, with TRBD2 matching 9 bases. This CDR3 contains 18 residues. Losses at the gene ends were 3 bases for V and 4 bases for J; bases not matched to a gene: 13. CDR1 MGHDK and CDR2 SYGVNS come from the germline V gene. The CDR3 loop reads CASSDPGGLAGLYNEQFF. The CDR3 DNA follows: TGTGCCAGCAGTGACCCGGGGGGGCTAGCGGGATTATACAATGAGCAGTTCTTC.

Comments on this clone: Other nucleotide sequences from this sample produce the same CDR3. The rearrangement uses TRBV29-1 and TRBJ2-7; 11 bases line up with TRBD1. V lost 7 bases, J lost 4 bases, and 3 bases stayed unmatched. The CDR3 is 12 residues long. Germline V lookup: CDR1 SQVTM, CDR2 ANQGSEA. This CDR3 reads CSAGQGAYEQYF. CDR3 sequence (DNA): TGCAGCGCTGGACAGGGGGCTTACGAGCAGTACTTC.

The CDR3 loop reads CASSLYRTSPGELFF. The CDR3 DNA follows: TGTGCCAGCAGTTTATACAGGACAAGTCCCGGGGAGCTGTTTTTT. The rearrangement links TRBV28 to TRBJ2-2; possible D gene TRBD1, 5 bases. The ends were cut back, 1 base at V and 6 bases at J, with 12 bases in the middle. The CDR3 has 15 amino acids. Germline CDR1 is MDHEN and CDR2 is SYDVKM.

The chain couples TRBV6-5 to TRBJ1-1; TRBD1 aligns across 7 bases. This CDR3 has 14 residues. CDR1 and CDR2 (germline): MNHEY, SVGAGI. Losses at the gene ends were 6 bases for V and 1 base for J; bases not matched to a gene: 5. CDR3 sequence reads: CASRPRQGNTEAFF. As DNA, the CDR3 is TGTGCCAGCAGACCCCGACAGGGGAACACTGAAGCTTTCTTT.

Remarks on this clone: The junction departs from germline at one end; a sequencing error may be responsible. CDR3 amino acids: CATSQLTGGKQPQHF. The CDR3 DNA reads as TGTGCCACCAGCCAATTGACAGGGGGCAAACAGCCCCAGCATTTT. The rearrangement links TRBV15 to TRBJ1-5; TRBD1 agrees at 10 bases. This CDR3 has 15 amino acids. The germline V gene encodes CDR1 LNHNV and CDR2 YYDKDF (reference sequence).

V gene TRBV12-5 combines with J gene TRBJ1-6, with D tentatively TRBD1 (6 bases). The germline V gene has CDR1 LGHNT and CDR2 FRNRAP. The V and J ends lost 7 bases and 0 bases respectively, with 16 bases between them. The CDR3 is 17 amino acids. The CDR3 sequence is CASALTTGNSYNSPLHF. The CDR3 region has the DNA TGTGCTAGTGCCCTCACCACAGGGAACTCCTATAATTCACCCCTCCACTTT.

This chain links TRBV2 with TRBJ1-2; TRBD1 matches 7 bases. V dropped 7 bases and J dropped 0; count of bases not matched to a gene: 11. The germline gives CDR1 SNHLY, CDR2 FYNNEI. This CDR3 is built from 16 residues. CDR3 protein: CASKSRGAYSNYGYTF. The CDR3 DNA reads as TGTGCCAGCAAGAGCAGGGGGGCCTACTCTAACTATGGCTACACCTTC.

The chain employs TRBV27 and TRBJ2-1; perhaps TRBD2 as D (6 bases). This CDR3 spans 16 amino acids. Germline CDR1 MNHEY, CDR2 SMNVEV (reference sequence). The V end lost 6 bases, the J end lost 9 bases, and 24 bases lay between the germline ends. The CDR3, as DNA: TGTGCCAGCAGACGAAAGACGGGAGTGGATGGGGCTGAGCAGTTCTTC. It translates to CASRRKTGVDGAEQFF.

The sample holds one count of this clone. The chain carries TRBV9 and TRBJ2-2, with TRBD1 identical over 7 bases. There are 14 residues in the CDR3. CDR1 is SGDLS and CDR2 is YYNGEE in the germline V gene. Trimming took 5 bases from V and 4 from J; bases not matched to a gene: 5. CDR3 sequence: CASRGGAGTGELFF. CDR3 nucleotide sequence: TGTGCCAGCAGAGGGGGCGCGGGCACCGGGGAGCTGTTTTTT.

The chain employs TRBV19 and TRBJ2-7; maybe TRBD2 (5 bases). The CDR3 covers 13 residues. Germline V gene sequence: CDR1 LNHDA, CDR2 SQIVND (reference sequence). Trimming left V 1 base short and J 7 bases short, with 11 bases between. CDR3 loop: CASSIGTPGEQYF. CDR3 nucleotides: TGTGCCAGTAGTATAGGGACTCCGGGAGAGCAGTACTTC. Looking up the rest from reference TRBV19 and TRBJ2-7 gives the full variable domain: DGGITQSPKYLFRKEGQNVTLSCEQNLNHDAMYWYRQDPGQGLRLIYYSQIVNDFQKGDIAEGYSVSREKKESFPLTVTSAQKNPTAFYLCASSIGTPGEQYFGPGTRLTVT.

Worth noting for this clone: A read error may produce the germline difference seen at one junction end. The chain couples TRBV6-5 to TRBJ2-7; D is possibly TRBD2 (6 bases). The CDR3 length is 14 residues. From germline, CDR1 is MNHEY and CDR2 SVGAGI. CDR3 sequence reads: CASSRAGTSNEQYF. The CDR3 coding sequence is TGTGCCAGCAGCCGGGCGGGGACCTCCAACGAGCAGTACTTC.

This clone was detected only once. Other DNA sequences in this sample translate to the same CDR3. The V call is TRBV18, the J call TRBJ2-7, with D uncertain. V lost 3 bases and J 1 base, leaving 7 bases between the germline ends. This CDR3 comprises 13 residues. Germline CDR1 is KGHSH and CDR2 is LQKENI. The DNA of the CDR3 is TGTGCCAGCTCACCGTACGGTTCCTACGAGCAGTACTTC. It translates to CASSPYGSYEQYF.

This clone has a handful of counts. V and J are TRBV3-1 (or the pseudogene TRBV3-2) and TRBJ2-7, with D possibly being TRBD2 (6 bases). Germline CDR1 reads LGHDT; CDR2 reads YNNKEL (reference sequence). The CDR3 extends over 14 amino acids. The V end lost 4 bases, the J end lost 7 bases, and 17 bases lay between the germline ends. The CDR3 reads CASSPPGEVREQYF. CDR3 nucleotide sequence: TGTGCCAGCAGCCCCCCGGGGGAAGTTCGGGAGCAGTACTTC.

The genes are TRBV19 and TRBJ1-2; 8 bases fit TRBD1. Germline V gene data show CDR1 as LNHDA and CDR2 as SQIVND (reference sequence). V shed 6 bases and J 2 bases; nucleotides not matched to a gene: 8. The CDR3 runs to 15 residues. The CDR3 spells CASRNRQGTNYGYTF. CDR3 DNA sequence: TGTGCCAGTAGGAATAGACAGGGGACCAACTATGGCTACACCTTC.

CDR3 residues: CASSPGLGRGYEQYF. The CDR3 DNA reads as TGTGCCAGCAGCCCCGGCCTGGGGAGGGGCTACGAGCAGTACTTC. J is TRBJ2-7 and V is TRBV4-2; 7 bases align to TRBD2. The CDR3 has 15 residues. The V and J ends lost 4 bases and 3 bases, in that order; junction bases with no gene match: 9. CDR1 is LGHNA and CDR2 is YNFKEQ in the germline V gene.